One sample yielded the 31 T cell receptor beta chains listed below, sequenced in a study of blood T cell repertoires in COVID-19. The table came from immunoSEQ multiplex PCR; TCRdb's copy has only in-frame clones and leaves some out. The sample has 70,000 to 85,000 clones; around 83% are singletons. The sample taken for sequencing was peripheral blood. The source is a man older than 75 with active or convalescent COVID-19.

Regarding this clone: One end of the junction varies from germline; a read error may be responsible. The J gene is TRBJ2-1, the V gene TRBV7-7, with TRBD2 matching over 13 bases. The CDR3 sequence is 15 residues long. Germline V gene data show CDR1 as SSHAT and CDR2 as FNYEAQ (reference sequence). The CDR3 is CASSPLAGGPNEQFF. The DNA of the CDR3 is TGTGCTAGCAGCCCACTAGCGGGAGGGCCCAATGAGCAGTTCTTC.

The chain couples TRBV19 to TRBJ2-5; 8 bases are shared with TRBD2. CDR3 length: 14 amino acids. The V gene's germline CDR1 is LNHDA and CDR2 SQIVND (reference sequence). Losses at the gene ends were 6 bases for V and 4 bases for J; bases not matched to a gene: 7. In DNA, the CDR3 is TGTGCCAGTAGCTTCCGGGAGGGGGGAGAGACCCAGTACTTC. Protein product: CASSFREGGETQYF.

The chain carries TRBV6-5 and TRBJ2-7, with 7 bases that match TRBD2. The germline CDR1 and CDR2 sequences are MNHEY and SVGAGI. The trim removed 6 bases at V and 3 bases at J, leaving 8 bases unmatched. The CDR3 contains 14 residues. In nucleotides, the CDR3 is TGTGCCAGCAGGTCGGGGGGAGAACACTACGAGCAGTACTTC. Protein product: CASRSGGEHYEQYF.

This clone came up once. This chain connects TRBV28 to TRBJ2-5; D perhaps matches TRBD2 (5 bases). The V gene's germline CDR1 is MDHEN and CDR2 SYDVKM. Trimming left V 8 bases short and J 2 bases short, with 9 bases between. CDR3 length equals 12 residues. The CDR3 nucleotides read TGTGCCAGCGGCGGGCCTCAAGAGACCCAGTACTTC. Protein: CASGGPQETQYF.

J is TRBJ2-5 and V is TRBV28; 9 bases match TRBD1. The CDR3 consists of 14 residues. Germline trimming cut 6 bases from V and 5 bases from J; bases unmatched to any gene: 7. Looked up from germline, CDR1 is MDHEN and CDR2 is SYDVKM. DNA of the CDR3: TGTGCCAGCAGCCTACAGGGGGCCCGGGAGACCCAGTACTTC. Translated: CASSLQGARETQYF.

The chain links TRBV5-1 to TRBJ1-1; D is ambiguous. This CDR3 has 13 residues. Germline assignment: CDR1 SGHRS and CDR2 YFSETQ. V was pared by 1 base and J by 0 bases, with 4 bases between. CDR3 bases: TGCGCCAGCAGCTTGAATATGAACACTGAAGCTTTCTTT. Translating gives CASSLNMNTEAFF.

The CDR3 protein is CASSPTMTGLYNEQFF. CDR3 in DNA: TGTGCCAGCAGTCCCACGATGACAGGCCTATACAATGAGCAGTTCTTC. The chain is built from TRBV6-2 or TRBV6-3 and TRBJ2-1; possibly TRBD1 for D (6 bases). The CDR3 contains 16 residues. Germline CDR1 MNHEY, CDR2 SVGEGT. V was shortened by 5 bases and J by 4 bases, with 18 bases between the two germline ends.

The rearrangement joins TRBV9 to TRBJ2-5; D is ambiguous. This CDR3 comprises 12 residues. CDR1 SGDLS and CDR2 YYNGEE come from the germline V gene. Trimming took off 3 bases at V and 2 bases at J, with 5 bases between the two ends. Here the CDR3 reads CASSDSQETQYF. The DNA for the CDR3 is TGTGCCAGCAGCGACTCTCAAGAGACCCAGTACTTC.

This sequence joins TRBV5-4 and TRBJ2-3; D not resolved. Germline-derived CDR1 and CDR2 are SGHNT and YYREEE (reference sequence). CDR3 length equals 16 residues. The V end was cut by 0 bases, the J end by 4 bases, with 15 bases between. CDR3 region: CASSLVAASQADTQYF. The CDR3, as DNA: TGTGCCAGCAGCTTGGTTGCGGCATCTCAAGCAGATACGCAGTATTTT.

The chain employs TRBV5-1 and TRBJ2-2, with 16 bases matching TRBD2. Germline lookup yields CDR1 SGHRS and CDR2 YFSETQ. This CDR3 has 16 residues. Unmatched junction bases numbered 3, after V lost 4 bases and J lost 6 bases. Here the CDR3 reads CASSVGTSGRAGELFF. DNA of the CDR3: TGCGCCAGCAGCGTGGGGACTAGCGGGAGGGCCGGGGAGCTGTTTTTT.

This clone was seen a single time. V gene TRBV6-1 combines with J gene TRBJ1-5; D may be TRBD1 (5 bases). Trimming shortened V by 3 bases and J by 4 bases, and 16 bases separated the two germline ends. The CDR3 runs 16 residues. Germline CDR1 and CDR2: MNHNS and SASEGT. The CDR3: CASSDREGIPNQPQHF. In DNA form, the CDR3 reads TGTGCCAGCAGTGACCGGGAGGGGATTCCAAATCAGCCCCAGCATTTT.

The chain combines TRBV7-8 with TRBJ2-7; 9 bases fit TRBD1. CDR1 and CDR2 from the germline V gene are SGHVS and FQNEAQ. Trimming cost V 5 bases and J 2 bases; bases outside gene matches: 7. CDR3 length equals 15 residues. The CDR3 nucleotides are TGTGCCAGCAGCCCCTGGGACAGGGATACCTACGAGCAGTACTTC. Encoded protein: CASSPWDRDTYEQYF. Drawing the rest from reference TRBV7-8 and TRBJ2-7, the complete variable domain is GAGVSQSPRYKVAKRGQDVALRCDPISGHVSLFWYQQALGQGPEFLTYFQNEAQLDKSGLPSDRFFAERPEGSVSTLKIQRTQQEDSAVYLCASSPWDRDTYEQYFGPGTRLTVT.

The chain recombines TRBV7-4 with TRBJ1-6; a possible D gene is TRBD1 (6 bases). The germline V gene encodes CDR1 SGHVT and CDR2 SQSDAQ. Trimming stripped 7 bases from V and 4 bases from J, with 29 bases between. The CDR3 extends over 20 amino acids. The CDR3 sequence: CASTTSGGAPFEYYNSPLHF. DNA for the CDR3: TGTGCCAGCACGACTTCGGGGGGGGCCCCATTTGAGTATTATAATTCACCCCTCCACTTT.

V usage is TRBV19 and J usage is TRBJ2-7; 9 bases line up with TRBD1. The CDR3 is 15 residues long. V shed 5 bases and J 2 bases; nucleotides not matched to a gene: 7. From germline, CDR1 is LNHDA and CDR2 SQIVND (reference sequence). CDR3 coding DNA: TGTGCCAGTAGTCCACGGGACAGGGATACCTACGAGCAGTACTTC. Amino acids: CASSPRDRDTYEQYF.

The V call is TRBV24-1, the J call TRBJ1-5, with D unclear. The ends were cut back, 9 bases at V and 5 bases at J, with 16 bases in the middle. The CDR3 consists of 14 residues. Germline CDR1 reads KGHDR; CDR2 reads SFDVKD. This CDR3 is CATAPRYSDQPQHF. DNA of the CDR3: TGTGCCACCGCTCCTAGGTATAGTGATCAGCCCCAGCATTTT.

The chain couples TRBV9 to TRBJ1-6, with a weak D call TRBD1 (6 bases). This CDR3 region has 15 residues. Germline CDR1 is SGDLS and CDR2 is YYNGEE. V lost 1 base, J lost 7 bases, and 12 bases lay in between. The DNA of the CDR3 is TGTGCCAGCAGCGTAACAGGGTCGGGCAATTCACCCCTCCACTTT. Translated, it gives CASSVTGSGNSPLHF.

J is TRBJ2-3 and V is TRBV5-1; D possibly corresponds to TRBD1 (6 bases). Germline V gene lookup returns CDR1 SGHRS and CDR2 YFSETQ. The CDR3 is 14 residues long. Trimming removed 6 bases from V and 2 bases from J, with 13 bases in between. DNA for the CDR3: TGCGCCAGCACCTCCCAGGGGATCACAGATACGCAGTATTTT. Translating it yields CASTSQGITDTQYF.

This clone was picked up a small number of times. The genes are TRBV19 and TRBJ1-1, with 7 bases aligning to TRBD1. CDR3 length equals 14 residues. Germline V gene lookup returns CDR1 LNHDA and CDR2 SQIVND (reference sequence). With V trimmed by 7 bases and J by 7 bases, 12 bases remained unmatched. The CDR3 here is CASTESGQPNEAFF. For the CDR3, the DNA is TGTGCCAGTACCGAATCGGGACAGCCGAATGAAGCTTTCTTT.

This clone was counted at least ten times. This rearrangement joins TRBV19 to TRBJ2-7; perhaps TRBD1 as D (5 bases). Per germline, CDR1 LNHDA and CDR2 SQIVND (reference sequence). Trimming removed 1 base from V and 5 bases from J, with 9 bases in between. CDR3 size: 13 residues. The CDR3 DNA sequence: TGTGCCAGTAGTATAGGGTCCAGGGACGAGCAGTACTTC. Its translation: CASSIGSRDEQYF. The full variable domain, with the rest looked up from reference TRBV19 and TRBJ2-7, is DGGITQSPKYLFRKEGQNVTLSCEQNLNHDAMYWYRQDPGQGLRLIYYSQIVNDFQKGDIAEGYSVSREKKESFPLTVTSAQKNPTAFYLCASSIGSRDEQYFGPGTRLTVT.

V and J are TRBV9 and TRBJ2-5; 7 bases map to TRBD1. Germline CDR1 reads SGDLS; CDR2 reads YYNGEE. The CDR3 is 14 amino acids. Trimming took 0 bases from V and 1 from J; bases not matched to a gene: 0. The CDR3 DNA is TGTGCCAGCAGCGTAGGGGACAGCCAAGAGACCCAGTACTTC. Amino acids: CASSVGDSQETQYF.

This clone was seen a single time. The chain couples TRBV1 to TRBJ1-3; the table's D call of TRBD1 was not tested on the DNA. TRBV1 is termed a pseudogene. This CDR3 comprises 18 residues. CDR3 sequence: CTSSLRDRAVSPGNTIYF. The CDR3 DNA reads TGCACCAGCAGCCTCCGGGACAGGGCTGTTTCACCTGGAAACACCATATATTTT.

The J gene is TRBJ1-2, the V gene TRBV3-1 (or the pseudogene TRBV3-2), with a possible D match to TRBD1 (5 bases). CDR3 size: 14 residues. Germline V lookup: CDR1 LGHDT, CDR2 YNNKEL (reference sequence). V was shortened by 1 base and J by 8 bases, with 14 bases between the two germline ends. CDR3 residues: CASSQGSAGRGYTF. CDR3 bases: TGTGCCAGCAGCCAAGGCTCAGCAGGGCGCGGCTACACCTTC.

The chain joins TRBV5-6 to TRBJ2-3; TRBD1 matches 7 bases. Germline lookup yields CDR1 SGHDT and CDR2 YYEEEE. With V trimmed by 3 bases and J by 0 bases, 16 bases remained unmatched. CDR3 size: 19 residues. The CDR3: CASSSLDARDRTSTDTQYF. In DNA form, the CDR3 reads TGTGCCAGCAGCTCATTGGATGCTCGGGACAGAACTAGCACAGATACGCAGTATTTT. Looking up the rest from reference TRBV5-6 and TRBJ2-3 gives the full variable domain: DAGVTQSPTHLIKTRGQQVTLRCSPKSGHDTVSWYQQALGQGPQFIFQYYEEEERQRGNFPDRFSGHQFPNYSSELNVNALLLGDSALYLCASSSLDARDRTSTDTQYFGPGTRLTVL.

The V call is TRBV6-6, the J call TRBJ1-1, with D perhaps matching TRBD1 (5 bases). This CDR3 region has 13 residues. V was trimmed by 6 bases and J by 8 bases, leaving 16 bases between them. Germline lookup yields CDR1 MNHNY and CDR2 SVGAGI (reference sequence). The DNA of the CDR3 is TGTGCCAGCAGATTAGACAGCCCCGGGGAAGCTTTCTTT. Translated: CASRLDSPGEAFF.

The chain has TRBV5-1 and TRBJ2-5, with 12 positions matching TRBD2. Germline assignment: CDR1 SGHRS and CDR2 YFSETQ. Trimming removed 4 bases from V and 2 bases from J; junction bases left unmatched: 6. CDR3 length equals 16 residues. The DNA for the CDR3 is TGCGCCAGCAGCCCTCGGACTAGCGGGACTCAAGAGACCCAGTACTTC. This gives the protein CASSPRTSGTQETQYF.

The DNA of the CDR3 is TGTGCCACCAGTGATCTGTTCCACGAGCAGTACTTC. Translation: CATSDLFHEQYF. The chain has TRBV24-1 and TRBJ2-7; D not resolved. Trimming removed 3 bases at V and 5 bases at J, with 7 bases between. CDR1 is KGHDR and CDR2 is SFDVKD in the germline V gene. The CDR3 covers 12 residues.

This chain connects TRBV9 to TRBJ2-5, with D tentatively TRBD2 (7 bases). The V gene's germline CDR1 is SGDLS and CDR2 YYNGEE. V shed 3 bases and J shed 0 bases, with 21 bases lying between them. There are 18 residues in the CDR3. The CDR3 nucleotides read TGTGCCAGCAGCGGGGGGCCGGTCGGTAGCGGGTACCAAGAGACCCAGTACTTC. It yields the protein CASSGGPVGSGYQETQYF.

V is TRBV19 and J is TRBJ1-2; 10 nucleotides align to TRBD1. From germline, CDR1 is LNHDA and CDR2 SQIVND (reference sequence). The CDR3 runs to 15 residues. The trim removed 7 bases at V and 9 bases at J, leaving 14 bases unmatched. The CDR3: CASNSLDRGYDSYTF. CDR3 bases: TGTGCCAGTAATTCTCTGGACAGGGGGTATGATAGCTACACCTTC.

The J gene is TRBJ1-1, the V gene TRBV3-1 (or the pseudogene TRBV3-2); 7 bases line up with TRBD1. CDR3 length: 13 amino acids. CDR1 and CDR2 from the germline V gene are LGHDT and YNNKEL (reference sequence). The ends lost 4 bases at V and 4 bases at J; junction bases unmatched: 3. The CDR3 nucleotides are TGTGCCAGCAGCCCAGGGACAGCCACTGAAGCTTTCTTT. Its protein is CASSPGTATEAFF.

This chain joins TRBV7-2 and TRBJ1-3, with TRBD1 as a possible D gene (6 bases). Trimming cost V 4 bases and J 0 bases, with 7 bases left between them. CDR3 length equals 14 residues. From germline, CDR1 is SGHTA and CDR2 FQGNSA. CDR3 nucleotide sequence: TGTGCCAGCAGCTCGGACAGCTCTGGAAACACCATATATTTT. It is translated as CASSSDSSGNTIYF.

The CDR3 reads CASSFVIGDIYGYTF. The CDR3 DNA sequence: TGTGCCAGCAGCTTCGTCATAGGGGACATCTATGGCTACACCTTC. This chain links TRBV5-6 with TRBJ1-2; D may be TRBD1 (6 bases). From germline, CDR1 is SGHDT and CDR2 YYEEEE. The CDR3 spans 15 residues. V shed 2 bases and J shed 4 bases, with 15 bases lying between them.